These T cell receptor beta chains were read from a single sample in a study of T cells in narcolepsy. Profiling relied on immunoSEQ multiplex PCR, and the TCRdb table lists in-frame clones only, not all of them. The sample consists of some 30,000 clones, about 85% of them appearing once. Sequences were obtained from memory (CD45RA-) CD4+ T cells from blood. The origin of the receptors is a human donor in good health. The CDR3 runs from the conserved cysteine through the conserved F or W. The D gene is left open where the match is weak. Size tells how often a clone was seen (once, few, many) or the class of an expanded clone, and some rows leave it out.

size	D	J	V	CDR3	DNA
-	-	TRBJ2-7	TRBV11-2	CASSSPRGYEQYF	TGTGCCAGCAGTTCCCCCCGAGGCTACGAGCAGTACTTC
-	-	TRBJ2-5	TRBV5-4	CASSQADTQETQYF	TGTGCCAGCAGCCAGGCCGACACCCAAGAGACCCAGTACTTC
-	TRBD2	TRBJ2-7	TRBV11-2	CASSLVASGGPETYEQYF	TGTGCCAGCAGCTTAGTGGCTAGCGGGGGGCCCGAAACCTACGAGCAGTACTTC
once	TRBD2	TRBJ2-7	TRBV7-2	CASSFGRGGQSEQYF	TGTGCCAGCAGCTTTGGTCGGGGGGGCCAGAGCGAGCAGTACTTC
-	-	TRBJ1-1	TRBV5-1	CASSLGHLGHTEAFF	TGCGCCAGCAGCTTGGGCCACTTAGGACACACTGAAGCTTTCTTT
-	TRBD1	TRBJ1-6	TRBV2	CASSGRTGVSPLHF	TGTGCCAGCAGTGGCAGGACAGGGGTTTCACCCCTCCACTTT
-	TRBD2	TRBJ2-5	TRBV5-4	CASSRGGVQETQYF	TGTGCCAGCAGCCGGGGGGGGGTGCAAGAGACCCAGTACTTC
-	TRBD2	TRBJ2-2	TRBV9	CASRGLAGNTGELFF	TGTGCCAGCCGAGGACTAGCGGGTAACACCGGGGAGCTGTTTTTT
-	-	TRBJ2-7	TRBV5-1	CASKLSPGAYEQYF	TGCGCCAGCAAACTTTCACCAGGGGCCTACGAGCAGTACTTC
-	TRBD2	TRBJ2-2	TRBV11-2	CASSLVLRGGGAGELFF	TGTGCCAGCAGCTTAGTCCTCCGGGGCGGGGGAGCCGGGGAGCTGTTTTTT
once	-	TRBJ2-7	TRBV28	CASSMGGTRHEQYF	TGTGCCAGCAGTATGGGGGGTACTAGGCACGAGCAGTACTTC
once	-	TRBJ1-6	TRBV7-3	CASSLTPGDESPLHF	TGTGCCAGCAGCTTAACGCCAGGGGATGAGTCACCCCTCCACTTT
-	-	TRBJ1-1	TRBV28	CASWGGIGTEAFF	TGTGCCAGCTGGGGGGGGATCGGGACTGAAGCTTTCTTT
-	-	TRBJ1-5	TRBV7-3	CASSLTRGQPQHF	TGTGCCAGCAGCTTAACGCGGGGCCAGCCCCAGCATTTT
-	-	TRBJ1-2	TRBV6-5	CASRNDLSSYGYTF	TGTGCCAGCAGGAATGACTTGAGTAGCTATGGCTACACCTTC
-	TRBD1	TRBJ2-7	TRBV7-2	CASSFTGGEQYF	TGTGCCAGCAGCTTTACAGGGGGAGAGCAGTACTTC
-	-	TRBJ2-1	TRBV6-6	CASSLDRLGSYNEQFF	TGTGCCAGCAGTCTAGACCGACTCGGCTCCTACAATGAGCAGTTCTTC
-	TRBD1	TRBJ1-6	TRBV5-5	CASSPQPGQVSPLHF	TGTGCCAGCAGCCCTCAGCCGGGACAGGTTTCACCCCTCCACTTT
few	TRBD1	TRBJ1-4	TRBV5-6	CASSSGQGVWEEKLFF	TGTGCCAGCAGCTCGGGACAGGGGGTGTGGGAGGAAAAACTGTTTTTT
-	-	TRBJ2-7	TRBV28	CASSNSYEQYF	TGTGCCAGCAGTAACTCTTACGAGCAGTACTTC
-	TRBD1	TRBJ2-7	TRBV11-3	CASRGTEVSYEQYF	TGTGCCAGCAGGGGGACAGAAGTCTCCTACGAGCAGTACTTC
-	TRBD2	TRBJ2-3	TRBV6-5	CASGASGGTDTQYF	TGTGCCAGTGGGGCTAGCGGAGGCACAGATACGCAGTATTTT
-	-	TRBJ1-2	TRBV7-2	CASSTATGFQSNYGYTF	TGTGCCAGCAGTACAGCAACAGGCTTTCAAAGCAACTATGGCTACACCTTC
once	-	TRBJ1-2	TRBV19	CASWDYGYTF	TGTGCCAGTTGGGACTATGGCTACACCTTC
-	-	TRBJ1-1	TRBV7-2	CASSPRSGANTEAFF	TGTGCCAGCAGCCCCAGGTCGGGGGCGAACACTGAAGCTTTCTTT
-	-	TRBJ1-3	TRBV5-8	CASSVGRWGNTIYF	TGTGCCAGCAGCGTGGGACGGTGGGGAAACACCATATATTTT
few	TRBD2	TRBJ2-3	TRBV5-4	CASSFRRLAGATDTQYF	TGTGCCAGCAGCTTTCGTCGACTAGCGGGGGCCACAGATACGCAGTATTTT
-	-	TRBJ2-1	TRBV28	CASSSRSSYNEQFF	TGTGCCAGCAGTTCCAGGAGCTCCTACAATGAGCAGTTCTTC
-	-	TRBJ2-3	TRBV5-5	CASSPSAGWPDTQYF	TGTGCCAGCAGCCCCTCGGCGGGATGGCCAGATACGCAGTATTTT
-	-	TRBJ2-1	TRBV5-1	CASSRISVGSSYNEQFF	TGCGCCAGCAGCCGAATCTCGGTTGGCAGCTCCTACAATGAGCAGTTCTTC
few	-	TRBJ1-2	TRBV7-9	CASSPEAGDGYTF	TGTGCCAGCAGCCCCGAGGCAGGGGATGGCTACACCTTC
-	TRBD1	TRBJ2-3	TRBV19	CASSLQTGGTDTQYF	TGTGCCAGTAGTCTTCAGACAGGGGGCACAGATACGCAGTATTTT